This entry lists 24 T cell receptor beta chains sequenced from one sample in a study of metastatic and nonmetastatic thyroid tumors. MiXCR reprocessed the PCR reads for TCRdb. Altogether some 21,000 clones are present, 28% being singletons, with the ten largest covering approximately 15%. Thyroid surgery was preceded by no treatment in any patient. Sequenced input: tumor tissue. These receptors all stem from a male donor with papillary thyroid cancer or a benign thyroid nodule (not recorded which). Some clones in this sample may be carry-over from other donors' samples.

Details on this clone: The same CDR3 is also encoded by other DNA sequences in this sample. The chain couples TRBV28 to TRBJ1-5, with D hard to call. The CDR3 contains 15 residues. Germline V CDR1 and CDR2: MDHEN, SYDVKM. V was pared by 7 bases and J by 1 base, with 14 bases between. The CDR3 here is CASTLGVASNQPQHF. The CDR3 DNA sequence: TGTGCCAGCACGCTCGGTGTTGCAAGCAATCAGCCCCAGCATTTT. Supplemented by reference TRBV28 and TRBJ1-5, the full variable domain reads DVKVTQSSRYLVKRTGEKVFLECVQDMDHENMFWYRQDPGLGLRLIYFSYDVKMKEKGDIPEGYSVSREKKERFSLILESASTNQTSMYLCASTLGVASNQPQHFGDGTRLSIL.

This clone was detected only a few times. The J gene is TRBJ1-3, the V gene TRBV19; D is unresolved. CDR1 is LNHDA, CDR2 SQIVND, per germline (reference sequence). The CDR3 loop spans 14 amino acids. Trimming took 3 bases from V and 3 from J, leaving 9 bases between them. The CDR3 loop is CASSMGSGGNTIYF. CDR3 in DNA: TGTGCCAGTAGTATGGGGAGCGGTGGAAACACCATATATTTT.

This clone has a handful of counts. The V call is TRBV6-1, the J call TRBJ2-7, with D perhaps matching TRBD2 (6 bases). The V and J ends lost 6 bases and 0 bases respectively, with 12 bases between them. Germline V gene sequence: CDR1 MNHNS, CDR2 SASEGT. The CDR3 is made up of 14 amino acids. The CDR3 protein is CASREGPSSYEQYF. In DNA form, the CDR3 reads TGTGCCAGCAGGGAGGGCCCCAGCTCCTACGAGCAGTACTTC.

This chain links TRBV20-1 with TRBJ2-7; a possible D gene is TRBD2 (6 bases). The germline V gene encodes CDR1 DFQATT and CDR2 SNEGSKA (reference sequence). This CDR3 spans 13 amino acids. The V gene lost 5 bases and the J gene lost 4 bases, with 15 bases spanning the gap. The CDR3 nucleotides are TGCAGTGCTGAGACAACTAGCTTGTACGAGCAGTACTTC. The encoded protein is CSAETTSLYEQYF.

The chain carries TRBV9 and TRBJ1-3; no reliable D call. This CDR3 comprises 13 residues. Germline CDR1 and CDR2: SGDLS and YYNGEE. Trimming cost V 4 bases and J 2 bases, with 7 bases left between them. DNA for the CDR3: TGTGCCAGCAGCAGTCGCGCTGGAAACACCATATATTTT. Its protein product is CASSSRAGNTIYF.

In its sample, this clone was seen a few times. The rearrangement joins TRBV27 to TRBJ2-7, with D unresolved. V was pared by 5 bases and J by 1 base, with 15 bases between. The germline V gene has CDR1 MNHEY and CDR2 SMNVEV (reference sequence). The CDR3 spans 15 residues. CDR3 loop: CASSRDSWPSYEQYF. Written as DNA, the CDR3 is TGTGCCAGCAGTCGAGATAGTTGGCCTTCCTACGAGCAGTACTTC.

This chain connects TRBV27 to TRBJ2-1, with D possibly matching TRBD2 (6 bases). Germline V gene data show CDR1 as MNHEY and CDR2 as SMNVEV (reference sequence). Between the trimmed V and J ends, which lost 2 bases and 14 bases, there was a span of 19 bases. This CDR3 contains 14 residues. CDR3 amino acids: CASSLGGGVGGEFF. CDR3 sequence (DNA): TGTGCCAGCAGTTTAGGAGGCGGGGTTGGTGGGGAGTTCTTC.

By proportion, this clone is medium-sized. Other DNA sequences of this sample code for an identical CDR3. CDR3 loop: CSAKTGTSGYNEQFF. CDR3 bases: TGCAGTGCTAAGACCGGGACTAGCGGGTACAATGAGCAGTTCTTC. This chain uses TRBV20-1 with TRBJ2-1, with 12 nucleotides matching TRBD2. The junction had 5 bases not matched to a gene; V was cut back by 4 bases and J by 4 bases. The CDR3 spans 15 residues. Germline CDR1 and CDR2: DFQATT and SNEGSKA (reference sequence).

This clone showed up just a few times. This may be a read error, as it is one base from a much larger clone. This same CDR3 is encoded by further DNA sequences in the sample. The chain employs TRBV11-1 and TRBJ2-7; 8 nucleotides agree with TRBD1. The CDR3 has 16 residues. Looked up from germline, CDR1 is SGHAT and CDR2 is FQDESV (reference sequence). V was pared by 6 bases and J by 7 bases, with 17 bases of the junction left unmatched. The CDR3 region is CASSGQGGIRVGEQYF. The CDR3 DNA sequence: TGTGCCAGCAGTGGACAGGGTGGCATTAGAGTGGGGGAGCAGTACTTC.

This clone came up a few times. The genes are TRBV2 and TRBJ1-1; weak D call: TRBD1 (6 bases). This CDR3 has 14 amino acids. Germline V lookup: CDR1 SNHLY, CDR2 FYNNEI. V lost 5 bases and J 2 bases, leaving 12 bases between the germline ends. The CDR3 here is CASSPTGFNTEAFF. The DNA for the CDR3 is TGTGCCAGCAGTCCTACAGGGTTTAACACTGAAGCTTTCTTT.

This clone was observed at least ten times. Since a much larger clone is just one base distant, this may be a read error. This sample includes further DNA sequences coding for the same CDR3. The chain uses TRBV4-1 and TRBJ2-5; 7 bases match TRBD1. The CDR3 runs to 14 residues. Trimming took 4 bases from V and 2 from J; bases not matched to a gene: 4. Germline V gene data show CDR1 as MGHRA and CDR2 as YSYEKL. The CDR3: CASSPTGVQETQYF. DNA for the CDR3: TGCGCCAGCAGCCCAACAGGGGTACAAGAGACCCAGTACTTC.

The chain links TRBV10-2 to TRBJ2-1; TRBD2 aligns across 7 bases. V gave up 2 bases and J gave up 0 bases; unmatched junction bases: 7. Germline values: CDR1 WSHSY, CDR2 SAAADI. The CDR3 totals 17 residues. DNA of the CDR3: TGCGCCAGCAGTGAGAGGGCTAGCGGTAACTCCTACAATGAGCAGTTCTTC. It specifies CASSERASGNSYNEQFF.

V and J are TRBV20-1 and TRBJ1-5; TRBD1 might be the D (6 bases). This CDR3 is built from 15 residues. Trimming left V 3 bases short and J 7 bases short, with 19 bases between. Germline lookup yields CDR1 DFQATT and CDR2 SNEGSKA (reference sequence). CDR3 in DNA: TGCAGTGCTAGGCAATTGGGGGGCCCAGGCCAGCCCCAGCATTTT. Residues: CSARQLGGPGQPQHF.

This clone has only a few counts. This chain joins TRBV5-1 and TRBJ1-2, with D possibly matching TRBD1 (6 bases). V gave up 4 bases and J gave up 5 bases, with 18 bases separating them. CDR3 length: 15 residues. The germline V gene has CDR1 SGHRS and CDR2 YFSETQ. The CDR3 sequence: CASSLRQAVGYGYTF. The CDR3 region has the DNA TGCGCCAGCAGCCTTAGACAGGCAGTAGGGTATGGCTACACCTTC.

This clone was seen a few times. The germline gene is not matched at one end of the junction; a read error may be the cause. The chain recombines TRBV6-5 with TRBJ1-1; D possibly corresponds to TRBD1 (5 bases). Germline CDR1 reads MNHEY; CDR2 reads SVGAGI. The CDR3 has 14 residues. DNA of the CDR3: TGTGCCAGCAGTTACTCGACTGGGGGGACTGAAGCCTTCTTT. It translates to CASSYSTGGTEAFF.

V is TRBV29-1 and J is TRBJ1-1; a weak D match, TRBD1 (6 bases). Deletions cut 4 bases from V and 5 bases from J, with 8 bases between. This CDR3 is 11 amino acids long. CDR1 is SQVTM, CDR2 ANQGSEA, per germline. The chain's CDR3 is CSVAGATEAFF. DNA of the CDR3: TGCAGCGTTGCAGGGGCAACTGAAGCTTTCTTT.

A word on this clone: Other DNA variants within this sample encode the same CDR3. CDR3 sequence: CASRGQGRYYGYTF. The CDR3 bases are TGTGCCAGCAGGGGACAGGGGCGGTACTATGGCTACACCTTC. This sequence joins TRBV27 and TRBJ1-2; 10 positions agree with TRBD1. Germline V gene lookup returns CDR1 MNHEY and CDR2 SMNVEV (reference sequence). The V segment lost 6 bases and the J segment 3 bases; nucleotides outside the gene matches: 4. This CDR3 is 14 amino acids long.

Ten or more counts support this clone. V gene TRBV4-1 combines with J gene TRBJ1-1, with D tentatively TRBD1 (5 bases). CDR1 MGHRA and CDR2 YSYEKL come from the germline V gene. V lost 4 bases and J lost 7, with 13 bases in between. CDR3 length: 13 residues. CDR3 region: CASSLWGSIEAFF. The DNA of the CDR3 is TGCGCCAGCAGCCTATGGGGGTCCATTGAAGCTTTCTTT.

This clone showed up many times. This CDR3 is also generated by other DNA sequences in the sample. The chain carries TRBV28 and TRBJ1-4; D not certain. The V and J ends lost 3 bases and 0 bases respectively, with 2 bases between them. CDR1 is MDHEN and CDR2 is SYDVKM in the germline V gene. The CDR3 contains 13 residues. CDR3 coding DNA: TGTGCCAGCAGTTTGACAACTAATGAAAAACTGTTTTTT. Its translation: CASSLTTNEKLFF.

The count of this clone is one. The chain uses TRBV18 and TRBJ2-1; D might be TRBD1 (5 bases). Germline V CDR1 and CDR2: KGHSH, LQKENI. The V gene lost 3 bases and the J gene lost 7 bases, with 13 bases spanning the gap. CDR3 length: 14 amino acids. The CDR3 region is CASSPGPTGNEQFF. The CDR3 DNA is TGTGCCAGCTCACCGGGGCCCACTGGGAATGAGCAGTTCTTC.

The chain recombines TRBV28 with TRBJ2-2; D gene uncertain. V was trimmed by 5 bases and J by 1 base, leaving 5 bases between them. Germline CDR1 and CDR2: MDHEN and SYDVKM. This CDR3 has 13 amino acids. The CDR3 region has the DNA TGTGCCAGCAGTCGCCAGAACACCGGGGAGCTGTTTTTT. It translates to CASSRQNTGELFF.

The rearrangement uses TRBV2 and TRBJ1-5; D remains unclear. Trimming removed 4 bases at V and 5 bases at J, with 6 bases between. The CDR3 length is 12 residues. Germline-derived CDR1 and CDR2 are SNHLY and FYNNEI. Written as DNA, the CDR3 is TGTGCCAGCAGTGTGGGAGATCAGCCCCAGCATTTT. Translation gives CASSVGDQPQHF. The full variable domain, in which reference TRBV2 and TRBJ1-5 provide the parts outside the CDR3, is EPEVTQTPSHQVTQMGQEVILRCVPISNHLYFYWYRQILGQKVEFLVSFYNNEISEKSEIFDDQFSVERPDGSNFTLKIRSTKLEDSAMYFCASSVGDQPQHFGDGTRLSIL.

This clone was picked up a small number of times. The chain recombines TRBV7-9 with TRBJ2-1; D is perhaps TRBD1 (6 bases). Germline-derived CDR1 and CDR2 are SEHNR and FQNEAQ (reference sequence). The V end lost 4 bases, the J end lost 8 bases, and 9 bases lay between the germline ends. CDR3 size: 12 residues. In DNA form, the CDR3 reads TGTGCCAGCAGCTCCAGGGGCTATGAGCAGTTCTTC. Protein sequence: CASSSRGYEQFF.

This clone was detected ten times or more. The rearrangement links TRBV7-2 to TRBJ2-1; 13 nucleotides match TRBD2. CDR3 size: 16 residues. The germline CDR1 and CDR2 sequences are SGHTA and FQGNSA. The ends lost 5 bases at V and 12 bases at J; junction bases unmatched: 13. In nucleotides, the CDR3 is TGTGCCAGCAGCCTTCGGACTAGCGGGAGTAATGTGCGGCAGTTCTTC. It codes for CASSLRTSGSNVRQFF.